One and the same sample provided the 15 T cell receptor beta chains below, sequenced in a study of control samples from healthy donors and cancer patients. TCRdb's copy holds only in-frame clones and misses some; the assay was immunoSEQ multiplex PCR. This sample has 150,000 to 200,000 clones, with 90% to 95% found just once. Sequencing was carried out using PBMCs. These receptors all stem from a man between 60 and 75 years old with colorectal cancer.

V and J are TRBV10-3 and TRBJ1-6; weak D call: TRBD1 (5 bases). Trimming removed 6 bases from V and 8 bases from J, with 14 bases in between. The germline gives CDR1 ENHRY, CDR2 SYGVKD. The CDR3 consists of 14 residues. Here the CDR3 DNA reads TGTGCCATCAGGCCCCGGGACGGAGATTCACCCCTCCACTTT. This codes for CAIRPRDGDSPLHF.

Here the CDR3 reads CASSPRHGVNGYTF. CDR3 nucleotide sequence: TGTGCCAGTAGTCCCAGACACGGGGTTAATGGCTACACCTTC. The J gene is TRBJ1-2, the V gene TRBV19; D call uncertain. Trimming removed 5 bases at V and 6 bases at J, with 16 bases between. Looked up from germline, CDR1 is LNHDA and CDR2 is SQIVND (reference sequence). This CDR3 is built from 14 residues. Based on the CDR3 plus reference TRBV19 and TRBJ1-2, the full variable domain is DGGITQSPKYLFRKEGQNVTLSCEQNLNHDAMYWYRQDPGQGLRLIYYSQIVNDFQKGDIAEGYSVSREKKESFPLTVTSAQKNPTAFYLCASSPRHGVNGYTFGSGTRLTVV.

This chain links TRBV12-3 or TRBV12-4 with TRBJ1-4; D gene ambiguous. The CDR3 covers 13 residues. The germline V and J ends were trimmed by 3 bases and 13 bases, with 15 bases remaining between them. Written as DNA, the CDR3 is TGTGCCAGCAGTTTCGACGGGCGAGCGGGACTGTTTTTT. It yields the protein CASSFDGRAGLFF.

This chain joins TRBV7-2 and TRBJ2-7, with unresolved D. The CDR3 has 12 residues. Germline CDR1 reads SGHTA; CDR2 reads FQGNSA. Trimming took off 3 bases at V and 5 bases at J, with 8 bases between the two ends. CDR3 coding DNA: TGTGCCAGCAGCTTGAACACGGACGAGCAGTACTTC. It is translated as CASSLNTDEQYF.

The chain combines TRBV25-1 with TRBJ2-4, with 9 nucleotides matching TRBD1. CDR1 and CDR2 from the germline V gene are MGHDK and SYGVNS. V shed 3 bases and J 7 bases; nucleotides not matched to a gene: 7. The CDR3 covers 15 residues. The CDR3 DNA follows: TGTGCCAGCAGTGACCCGGACAGGGGCACTAACATTCAGTACTTC. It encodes CASSDPDRGTNIQYF.

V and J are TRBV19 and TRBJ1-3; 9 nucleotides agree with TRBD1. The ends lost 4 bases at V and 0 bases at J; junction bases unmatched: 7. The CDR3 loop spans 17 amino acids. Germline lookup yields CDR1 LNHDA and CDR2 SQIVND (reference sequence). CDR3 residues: CASSKRTGVSSGNTIYF. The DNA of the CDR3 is TGTGCCAGTAGTAAGAGGACAGGGGTCTCCTCTGGAAACACCATATATTTT.

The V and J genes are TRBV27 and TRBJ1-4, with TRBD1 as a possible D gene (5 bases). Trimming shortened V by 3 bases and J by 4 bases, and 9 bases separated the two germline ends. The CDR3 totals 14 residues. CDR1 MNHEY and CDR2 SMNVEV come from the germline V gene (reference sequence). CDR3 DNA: TGTGCCAGCAGTTTCAGGCAGGGTAATGAAAAACTGTTTTTT. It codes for CASSFRQGNEKLFF.

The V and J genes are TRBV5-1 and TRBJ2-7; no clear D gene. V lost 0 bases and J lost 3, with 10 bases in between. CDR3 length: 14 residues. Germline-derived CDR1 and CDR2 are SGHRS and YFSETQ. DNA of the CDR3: TGCGCCAGCAGCTTGGTTGGCGGAGTCTACGAGCAGTACTTC. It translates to CASSLVGGVYEQYF.

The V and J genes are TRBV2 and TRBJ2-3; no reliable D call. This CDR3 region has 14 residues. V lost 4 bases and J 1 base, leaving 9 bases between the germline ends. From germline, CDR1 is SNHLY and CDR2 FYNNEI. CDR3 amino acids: CASSVGQRTDTQYF. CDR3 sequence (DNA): TGTGCCAGCAGTGTCGGGCAGCGCACAGATACGCAGTATTTT.

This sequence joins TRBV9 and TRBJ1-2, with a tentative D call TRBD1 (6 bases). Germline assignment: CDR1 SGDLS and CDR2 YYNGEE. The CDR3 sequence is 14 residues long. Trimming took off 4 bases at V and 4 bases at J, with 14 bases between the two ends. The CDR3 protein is CASSPRDKLYGYTF. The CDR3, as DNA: TGTGCCAGCAGCCCCCGGGACAAGCTCTATGGCTACACCTTC. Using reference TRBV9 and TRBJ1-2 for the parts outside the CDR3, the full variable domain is DSGVTQTPKHLITATGQRVTLRCSPRSGDLSVYWYQQSLDQGLQFLIQYYNGEERAKGNILERFSAQQFPDLHSELNLSSLELGDSALYFCASSPRDKLYGYTFGSGTRLTVV.

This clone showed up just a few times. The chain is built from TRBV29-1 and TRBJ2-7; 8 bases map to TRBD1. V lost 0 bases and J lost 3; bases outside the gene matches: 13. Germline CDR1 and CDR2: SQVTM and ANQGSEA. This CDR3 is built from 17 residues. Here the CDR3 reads CSVEEGEGQGSIYEQYF. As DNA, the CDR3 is TGCAGCGTTGAAGAGGGGGAAGGACAGGGTTCCATCTACGAGCAGTACTTC.

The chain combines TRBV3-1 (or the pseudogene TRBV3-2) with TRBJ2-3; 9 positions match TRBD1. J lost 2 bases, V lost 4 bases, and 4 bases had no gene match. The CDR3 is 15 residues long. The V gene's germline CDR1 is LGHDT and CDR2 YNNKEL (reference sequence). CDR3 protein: CASSPGTGFTDTQYF. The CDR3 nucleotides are TGTGCCAGCAGCCCCGGGACAGGGTTCACAGATACGCAGTATTTT.

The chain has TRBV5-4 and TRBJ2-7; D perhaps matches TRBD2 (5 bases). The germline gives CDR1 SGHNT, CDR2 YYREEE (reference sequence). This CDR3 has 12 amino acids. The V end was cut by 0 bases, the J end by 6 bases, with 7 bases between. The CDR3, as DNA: TGTGCCAGCAGCTTGGTCCGGGGCGAGCAGTACTTC. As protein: CASSLVRGEQYF.

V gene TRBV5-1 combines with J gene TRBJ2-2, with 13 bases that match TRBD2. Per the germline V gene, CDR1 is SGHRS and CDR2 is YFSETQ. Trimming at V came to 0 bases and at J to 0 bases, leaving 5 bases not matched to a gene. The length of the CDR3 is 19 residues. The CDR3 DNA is TGCGCCAGCAGCTTGGCCGGGGGACTAGCGGGGACGAACACCGGGGAGCTGTTTTTT. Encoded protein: CASSLAGGLAGTNTGELFF.

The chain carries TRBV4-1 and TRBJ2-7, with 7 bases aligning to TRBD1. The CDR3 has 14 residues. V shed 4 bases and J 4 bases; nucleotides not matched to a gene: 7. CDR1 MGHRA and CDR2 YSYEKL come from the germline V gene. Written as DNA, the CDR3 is TGCGCCAGCAGCCCCTGGACAGGAGGATACGAGCAGTACTTC. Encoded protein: CASSPWTGGYEQYF.